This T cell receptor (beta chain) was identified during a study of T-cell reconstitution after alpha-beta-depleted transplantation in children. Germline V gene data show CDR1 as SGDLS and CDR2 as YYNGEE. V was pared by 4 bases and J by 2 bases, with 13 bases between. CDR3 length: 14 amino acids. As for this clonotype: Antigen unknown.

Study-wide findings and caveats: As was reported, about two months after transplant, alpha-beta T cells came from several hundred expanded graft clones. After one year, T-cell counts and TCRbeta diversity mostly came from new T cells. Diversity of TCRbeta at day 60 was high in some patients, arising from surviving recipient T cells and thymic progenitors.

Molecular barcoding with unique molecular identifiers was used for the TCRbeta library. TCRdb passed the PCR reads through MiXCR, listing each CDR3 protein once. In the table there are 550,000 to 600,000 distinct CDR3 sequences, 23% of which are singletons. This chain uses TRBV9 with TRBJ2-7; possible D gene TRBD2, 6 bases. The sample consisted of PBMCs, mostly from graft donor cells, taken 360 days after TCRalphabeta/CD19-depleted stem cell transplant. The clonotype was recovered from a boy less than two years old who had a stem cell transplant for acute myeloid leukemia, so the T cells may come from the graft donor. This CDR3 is CASSNRDWTYEQYF. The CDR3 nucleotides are TGTGCCAGCAGCAACCGGGACTGGACCTACGAGCAGTACTTC.